This TCR beta chain stems from a study of shared clonotypes between healthy human individuals. Study findings and constraints: All-four-donor shared clonotypes had higher generation probabilities than non-shared clonotypes did. What limited the represented genetic and exposure-history diversity was the small number of donors.

Every immunoSEQ plate was one replicate of a subset's evenly spread DNA. Here immunoSEQ multiplex PCR was the method, and the copy in TCRdb shows in-frame clones only, minus some. The profile shows hundreds of thousands of clones, just over 95% of them singletons. CDR1 SGHVS and CDR2 FNYEAQ come from the germline V gene. The ends lost 4 bases at V and 7 bases at J; junction bases unmatched: 8. The CDR3 runs 15 residues. Regarding this clone: Its antigen is currently unknown.

The sequenced sample consisted of memory CD8+ T cells sorted from blood. Subset described: CD45RO+ cells pooled with CCR7-negative TemRA cells. This rearrangement joins TRBV7-6 to TRBJ2-7; the match to TRBD2 covers 12 bases. The TCR sequence derives from a man in his thirties or forties in good health. CDR3 DNA: TGTGCCAGCAGCTCAGGACTAGCGGGACGGTGGGAGCAGTACTTC. Amino acids: CASSSGLAGRWEQYF.